The rows below give T cell receptor beta chains drawn from one sample of a study of blood T cell repertoires in COVID-19. The repertoire was sequenced with immunoSEQ multiplex PCR; TCRdb's copy has only in-frame clones and lacks some. The sample consists of about 88,000 clones, roughly 85% of them appearing once. Sequenced material: peripheral blood. These receptors all stem from a human donor in a cohort sampled during active COVID-19. CDR3s include the opening cysteine and the closing phenylalanine or tryptophan. Each record gives: clone size, D gene, V gene, J gene, CDR3 DNA, CDR3 protein. The D gene is left open where the match is weak. Expanded clones get a size class; other rows say once, few or many, or leave the size out.

NA	NA	TRBV27	TRBJ1-6	TGTGCCAGCAGTTCGCGACAAGGGGTAAATTCACCCCTCCACTTT	CASSSRQGVNSPLHF
NA	TRBD2	TRBV9	TRBJ2-5	TGTGCCAGCAGCGTAGGACTAGCGGGGAGGGAGACCCAGTACTTC	CASSVGLAGRETQYF
NA	NA	TRBV6-1	TRBJ1-5	TGTGCCAGCAGTGAAGTTCGAAGTAGCGGCAATCAGCCCCAGCATTTT	CASSEVRSSGNQPQHF
NA	NA	TRBV19	TRBJ1-5	TGTGCCAGTACCTACGAAAGTGGGGGGGGTTATAGCAATCAGCCCCAGCATTTT	CASTYESGGGYSNQPQHF
NA	TRBD1	TRBV6-5	TRBJ2-5	TGTGCCAGCACGCGGGTGGGGACAGTACAAGAGACCCAGTACTTC	CASTRVGTVQETQYF
once	NA	TRBV28	TRBJ2-5	TGTGCCAGCAGTTTATCCGCAGGGGTTGAAAAGACCCAGTACTTC	CASSLSAGVEKTQYF
NA	NA	TRBV27	TRBJ1-6	TGTGCCAGCAGTTTAGAGTATAATTCACCCCTCCACTTT	CASSLEYNSPLHF
NA	TRBD1	TRBV7-2	TRBJ2-5	TGTGCCAGCAGCCCCGACAGGGGGAATTCGGAGACCCAGTACTTC	CASSPDRGNSETQYF
NA	TRBD2	TRBV5-1	TRBJ2-1	TGCGCCAGCAGCTTCGGGGGACTAGCGGGAGGCAATGAGCAGTTCTTC	CASSFGGLAGGNEQFF
NA	TRBD1	TRBV2	TRBJ1-4	TGTGCCAGCAGTGGACGGACAGGGAGAAATGAAAAACTGTTTTTT	CASSGRTGRNEKLFF
once	NA	TRBV7-8	TRBJ1-3	TGTGCCAGCAGCTTAGTCGCCACAGGCGGAAACACCATATATTTT	CASSLVATGGNTIYF
NA	TRBD1	TRBV27	TRBJ1-1	TGTGCCAGCAGGGACGGGACAGCGACTGAAGCTTTCTTT	CASRDGTATEAFF
NA	NA	TRBV28	TRBJ1-4	TGTGCCAGCTACTCTAACCGGGGAACAGGGGAAAAACTGTTTTTT	CASYSNRGTGEKLFF
NA	TRBD1	TRBV30	TRBJ1-1	TGTGCCTGGGGCGAACAGGGGGCGAGGACTGAAGCTTTCTTT	CAWGEQGARTEAFF
NA	NA	TRBV10-3	TRBJ2-3	TGTGCCATCAGTGACCTAGGGGCAGATACGCAGTATTTT	CAISDLGADTQYF
NA	NA	TRBV18	TRBJ1-2	TGTGCCAGCTCACCCCTAACCACCGAGGGTGGCTACACCTTC	CASSPLTTEGGYTF
NA	TRBD1	TRBV27	TRBJ2-2	TGTGCCAGCAGTTGGGGACAGGGGGCCGGGGAGCTGTTTTTT	CASSWGQGAGELFF
NA	NA	TRBV7-6	TRBJ2-2	TGTGCCAGCAGCTTGTTACAGGGATATGCTGACACCGGGGAGCTGTTTTTT	CASSLLQGYADTGELFF
NA	TRBD1	TRBV9	TRBJ2-5	TGTGCCAGCAGCGTAGGAGGGACAGGGAGTGTCGAAGAGACCCAGTACTTC	CASSVGGTGSVEETQYF
once	NA	TRBV7-9	TRBJ2-5	TGTGCCAGCAGCTTTGGGTTGCAGGATAAGGAGACCCAGTACTTC	CASSFGLQDKETQYF
NA	TRBD1	TRBV7-2	TRBJ2-2	TGTGCCAGCAGCCTACAGGGGATGGGCGGGGAGCTGTTTTTT	CASSLQGMGGELFF
NA	NA	TRBV3-1/TRBV3-2	TRBJ1-6	TGTGCCAGCAGCCTACAGGCAAGGTCACCCCTCCACTTT	CASSLQARSPLHF
NA	NA	TRBV30	TRBJ2-2	TGTGCCTGGAGCGGGGGAGAGGGGTACACCGGGGAGCTGTTTTTT	CAWSGGEGYTGELFF
NA	NA	TRBV30	TRBJ1-5	TGTGCCTGGAGTGTGGAGGGGTTTAGTCAGCCCCAGCATTTT	CAWSVEGFSQPQHF
NA	TRBD1	TRBV28	TRBJ1-4	TGTGCCAGCAATTTATCCGGGACAGGGAGTAATGAAAAACTGTTTTTT	CASNLSGTGSNEKLFF
NA	NA	TRBV15	TRBJ2-5	TGTGCCACCAGCAGAGACCCGTTCCCTGGGACACAAGAGACCCAGTACTTC	CATSRDPFPGTQETQYF
NA	TRBD1	TRBV7-9	TRBJ2-7	TGTGCCAGCAGCCGCGGTGGGACAGGGTTGTTCGAGCAGTACTTC	CASSRGGTGLFEQYF
NA	TRBD1	TRBV5-5	TRBJ2-1	TGTGCCAGCAGCTGGGGACAGGGAAATGGCAATGAGCAGTTCTTC	CASSWGQGNGNEQFF